The sequence of this T cell receptor (beta chain) was determined in a study of T cell repertoires in cytomegalovirus infection. This clonotype has only a few counts. What it binds is not known. TCRdb re-called the reads with MiXCR, one entry per CDR3 protein. This sample carries 450,000 to 600,000 distinct CDR3 sequences, roughly 46% of them seen once, and the ten largest clones take about 39%. CDR3 length: 13 amino acids. Per the germline V gene, CDR1 is MNHEY and CDR2 is SVGAGI. Trimming left V 2 bases short and J 7 bases short, with 9 bases between. Source: cultured PBMCs, taken from culture after CMV antigen stimulation. The J gene is TRBJ2-1, the V gene TRBV6-5; D call uncertain. This clonotype was obtained from a human donor in good health (CMV status not recorded). Some clones in this sample may be carry-over from other donors' samples. The CDR3 coding sequence is TGTGCCAGCAGTTACCCCCCTCCTAATGAGCAGTTCTTC. This translates into CASSYPPPNEQFF.